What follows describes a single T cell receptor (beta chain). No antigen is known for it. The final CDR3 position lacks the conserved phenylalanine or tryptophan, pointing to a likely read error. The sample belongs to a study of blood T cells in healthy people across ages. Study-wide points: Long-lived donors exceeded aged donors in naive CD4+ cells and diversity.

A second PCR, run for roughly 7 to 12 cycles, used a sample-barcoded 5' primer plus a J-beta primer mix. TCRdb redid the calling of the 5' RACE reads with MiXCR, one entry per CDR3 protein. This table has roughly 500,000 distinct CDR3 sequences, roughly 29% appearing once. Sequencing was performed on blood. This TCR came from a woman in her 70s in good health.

CDR3 loop: CASSRPGGLETQYL. CDR3 DNA: TGTGCCAGCAGTAGGCCGGGGGGGTTGGAGACCCAGTACCTC. The rearrangement links TRBV7-2 to TRBJ2-5, with 8 bases aligning to TRBD2. CDR1 is SGHTA and CDR2 is FQGNSA in the germline V gene. J gave up 5 bases and V 6 bases, and 8 bases lay outside the gene matches. The CDR3 sequence is 14 residues long.